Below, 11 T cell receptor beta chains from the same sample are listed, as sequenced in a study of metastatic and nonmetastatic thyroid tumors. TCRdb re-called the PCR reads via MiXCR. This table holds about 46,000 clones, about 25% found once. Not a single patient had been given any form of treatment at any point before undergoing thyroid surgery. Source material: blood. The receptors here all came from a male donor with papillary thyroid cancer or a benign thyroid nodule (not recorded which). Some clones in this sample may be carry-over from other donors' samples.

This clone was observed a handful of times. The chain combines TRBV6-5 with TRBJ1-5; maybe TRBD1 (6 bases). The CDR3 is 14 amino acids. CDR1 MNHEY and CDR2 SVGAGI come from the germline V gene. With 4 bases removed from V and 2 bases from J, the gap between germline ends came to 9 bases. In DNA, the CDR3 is TGTGCCAGCAGTTTGACAGGTGGCAATCAGCCCCAGCATTTT. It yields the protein CASSLTGGNQPQHF.

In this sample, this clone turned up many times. In DNA form, the CDR3 reads TGTGCCAGCTACCAGGGGAGCACTGAAGCTTTCTTT. It translates to CASYQGSTEAFF. The J gene is TRBJ1-1, the V gene TRBV6-1, with D possibly being TRBD1 (6 bases). CDR3 size: 12 residues. V was shortened by 8 bases and J by 4 bases, with 11 bases between the two germline ends. Germline loops: CDR1 MNHNS, CDR2 SASEGT.

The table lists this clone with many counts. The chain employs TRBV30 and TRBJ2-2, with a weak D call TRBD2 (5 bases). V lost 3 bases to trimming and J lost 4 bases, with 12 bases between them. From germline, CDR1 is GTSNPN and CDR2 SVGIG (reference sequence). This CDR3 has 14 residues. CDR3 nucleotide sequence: TGTGCCTGGAGCACTAGTTGGGGCACCGGGGAGCTGTTTTTT. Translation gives CAWSTSWGTGELFF.

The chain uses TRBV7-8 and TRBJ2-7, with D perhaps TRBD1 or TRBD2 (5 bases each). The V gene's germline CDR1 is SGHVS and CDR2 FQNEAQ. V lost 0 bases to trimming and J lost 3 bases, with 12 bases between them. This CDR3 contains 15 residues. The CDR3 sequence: CASSLAVGPLYEQYF. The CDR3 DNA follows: TGTGCCAGCAGCTTAGCGGTGGGACCCCTCTACGAGCAGTACTTC.

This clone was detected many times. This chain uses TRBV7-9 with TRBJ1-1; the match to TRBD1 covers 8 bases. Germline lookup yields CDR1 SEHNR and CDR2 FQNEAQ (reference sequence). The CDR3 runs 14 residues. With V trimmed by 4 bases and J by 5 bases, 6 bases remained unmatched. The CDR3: CASSSRGRETEAFF. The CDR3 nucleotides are TGTGCCAGCAGCTCCAGGGGGCGGGAGACTGAAGCTTTCTTT. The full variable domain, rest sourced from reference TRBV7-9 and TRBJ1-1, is DTGVSQNPRHKITKRGQNVTFRCDPISEHNRLYWYRQTLGQGPEFLTYFQNEAQLEKSRLLSDRFSAERPKGSFSTLEIQRTEQGDSAMYLCASSSRGRETEAFFGQGTRLTVV.

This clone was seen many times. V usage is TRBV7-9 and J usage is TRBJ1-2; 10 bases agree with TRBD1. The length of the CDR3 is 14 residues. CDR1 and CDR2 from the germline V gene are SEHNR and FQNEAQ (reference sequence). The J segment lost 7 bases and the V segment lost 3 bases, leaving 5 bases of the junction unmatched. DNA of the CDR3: TGTGCCAGCAGCTTTCCCGGGACAGGGGTTGGCTACACCTTC. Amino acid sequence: CASSFPGTGVGYTF.

The CDR3 DNA sequence: TGTGCCAGCAGCCCTAGCTACCTCAGCTCCTACGAGCAGTACTTC. Residues: CASSPSYLSSYEQYF. V gene TRBV7-2 combines with J gene TRBJ2-7; tentative D call: TRBD2 (5 bases). The V gene's germline CDR1 is SGHTA and CDR2 FQGNSA. This CDR3 is 15 amino acids long. The ends were cut back, 5 bases at V and 0 bases at J, with 14 bases in the middle.

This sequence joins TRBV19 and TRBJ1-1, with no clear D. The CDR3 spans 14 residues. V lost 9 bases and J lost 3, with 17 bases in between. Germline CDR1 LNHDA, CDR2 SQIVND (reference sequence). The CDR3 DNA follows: TGTGCCAGCAAAAGGAGGAGTCTGGACACTGAAGCTTTCTTT. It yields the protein CASKRRSLDTEAFF.

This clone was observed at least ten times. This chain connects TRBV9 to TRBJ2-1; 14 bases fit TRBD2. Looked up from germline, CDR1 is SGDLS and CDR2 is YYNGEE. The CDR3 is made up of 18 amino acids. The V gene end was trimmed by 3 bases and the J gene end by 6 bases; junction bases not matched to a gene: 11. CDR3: CASSALPMGLAGVNEQFF. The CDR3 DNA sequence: TGTGCCAGCAGCGCACTACCGATGGGACTAGCGGGAGTCAATGAGCAGTTCTTC.

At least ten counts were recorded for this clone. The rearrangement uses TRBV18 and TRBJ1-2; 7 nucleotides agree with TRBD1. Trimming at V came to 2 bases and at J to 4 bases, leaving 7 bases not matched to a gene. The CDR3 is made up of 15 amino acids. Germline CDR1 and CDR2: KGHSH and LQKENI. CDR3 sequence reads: CASSPSMTGTYGYTF. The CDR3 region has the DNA TGTGCCAGCTCACCATCAATGACAGGGACCTATGGCTACACCTTC.

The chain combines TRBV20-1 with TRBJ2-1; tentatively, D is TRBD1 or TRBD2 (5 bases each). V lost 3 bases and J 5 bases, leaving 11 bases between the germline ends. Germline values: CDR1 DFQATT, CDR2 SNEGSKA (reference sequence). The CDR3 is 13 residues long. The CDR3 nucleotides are TGCAGTGCTAGCAAAGGGACCGACAATGAGCAGTTCTTC. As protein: CSASKGTDNEQFF.